This TCR beta chain emerged from a study of CD8 T cells in Susac syndrome. Reverse transcription of about 0.45 to 1 ug RNA used random hexamers. TCR beta CDR3 was amplified by immunoSEQ multiplex PCR. This amplification extended across 54 Vbeta and 13 Jbeta segments. Each CDR3 protein gets one entry after TCRdb re-called the immunoSEQ multiplex PCR reads with MiXCR. This table holds some 130,000 distinct CDR3 sequences, around 94% found once. The authors carried out high-throughput sequencing of TCR beta. They applied it to CD8+ and CD4+ T cells obtained from blood. Negative magnetic isolation gave CD8+ and CD4+ cells; FACS enriched CD8+ TEMRA. V was clipped by 7 bases and J by 4 bases, with 16 bases between them. CDR1 and CDR2 (germline): MNHNS, SASEGT. This CDR3 is built from 14 residues.

The V call is TRBV6-1, the J call TRBJ1-2, with D tentatively TRBD1 (6 bases). The specimen was CD4+ T cells from PBMCs. The TCR comes from a human donor with multiple sclerosis. The CDR3 region is CASTPGQLSYGYTF. CDR3 coding DNA: TGTGCCAGCACCCCGGGACAACTGAGCTATGGCTACACCTTC.